The next 24 T cell receptor beta chains were all read from a single sample in a study of T cell repertoires in cytomegalovirus infection. Using its own MiXCR run on the reads, TCRdb lists one record per CDR3 protein. The data contain about 330,000 distinct CDR3 sequences, roughly 34% of them seen just once; the ten biggest clones take up 13%. Which antigens these TCRs recognize remains unknown. Sequencing used cultured PBMCs, obtained from culture after CMV antigen stimulation. The receptors were gathered from a human donor in good health (CMV status not recorded). Some clones in this sample may be carry-over from other donors' samples.

V gene TRBV29-1 combines with J gene TRBJ2-5, with TRBD1 identical over 7 bases. V dropped 1 base and J dropped 4; count of bases not matched to a gene: 6. The germline gives CDR1 SQVTM, CDR2 ANQGSEA. The CDR3 has 14 amino acids. The CDR3 DNA reads as TGCAGCGTTGAAGTTGGGACAGCAGCAGAGACCCAGTACTTC. Translation gives CSVEVGTAAETQYF.

This clonotype has ten or more counts. The V gene is TRBV6-2 or TRBV6-3, the J gene TRBJ2-3, with 7 bases identical to TRBD2. From germline, CDR1 is MNHEY and CDR2 SVGEGT. The ends lost 5 bases at V and 2 bases at J; junction bases unmatched: 16. The CDR3 sequence is 18 residues long. The CDR3 reads CASSRPSTIAGITDTQYF. CDR3 DNA: TGTGCCAGCAGTCGTCCGTCTACTATAGCGGGCATCACAGATACGCAGTATTTT.

The chain carries TRBV6-5 and TRBJ2-7; tentative D call: TRBD1 (7 bases). This CDR3 has 15 residues. V was trimmed by 0 bases and J by 3 bases, leaving 12 bases between them. CDR1 and CDR2 from the germline V gene are MNHEY and SVGAGI. CDR3 coding DNA: TGTGCCAGCAGTTACTCCAGGGGGGCGTTCTACGAGCAGTACTTC. Translation: CASSYSRGAFYEQYF.

This clonotype was recorded a few times. The chain is built from TRBV28 and TRBJ1-6; D gene unclear. This CDR3 has 14 amino acids. V lost 7 bases to trimming and J lost 7 bases, with 14 bases between them. The germline CDR1 and CDR2 sequences are MDHEN and SYDVKM. CDR3 nucleotide sequence: TGTGCCAGCAAGGAGGGCAGGAAAAATTCACCCCTCCACTTT. Amino acids: CASKEGRKNSPLHF.

This clonotype came up many times. The chain employs TRBV7-2 and TRBJ2-2; 7 bases map to TRBD1. Looked up from germline, CDR1 is SGHTA and CDR2 is FQGNSA. The CDR3 totals 15 residues. Trimming at V came to 4 bases and at J to 6 bases, leaving 8 bases not matched to a gene. The CDR3 DNA sequence: TGTGCCAGCAGCTCACAGGGGATCATGTCCGGGGAGCTGTTTTTT. Amino acids: CASSSQGIMSGELFF. The full variable domain, in which reference TRBV7-2 and TRBJ2-2 provide the parts outside the CDR3, is GAGVSQSPSNKVTEKGKDVELRCDPISGHTALYWYRQSLGQGLEFLIYFQGNSAPDKSGLPSDRFSAERTGGSVSTLTIQRTQQEDSAVYLCASSSQGIMSGELFFGEGSRLTVL.

This clonotype was picked up a small number of times. The rearrangement joins TRBV24-1 to TRBJ2-5; no definite D call. This CDR3 has 13 amino acids. Per the germline V gene, CDR1 is KGHDR and CDR2 is SFDVKD. Trimming took off 4 bases at V and 1 base at J, with 6 bases between the two ends. The CDR3 reads CATSDAPQETQYF. As DNA, the CDR3 is TGTGCCACCAGTGACGCTCCCCAAGAGACCCAGTACTTC.

This clonotype turned up a few times. J is TRBJ2-3 and V is TRBV19, with TRBD2 identical over 15 bases. The CDR3 contains 19 residues. The V gene's germline CDR1 is LNHDA and CDR2 SQIVND (reference sequence). Trimming cost V 1 base and J 3 bases; bases outside gene matches: 8. Written as DNA, the CDR3 is TGTGCCAGTAGTATAGGTTGGACTAGCGGGAGGGCCTGGACAGATACGCAGTATTTT. It codes for CASSIGWTSGRAWTDTQYF.

The rearrangement joins TRBV20-1 to TRBJ2-3; D call uncertain. The CDR3 totals 16 residues. Looked up from germline, CDR1 is DFQATT and CDR2 is SNEGSKA (reference sequence). The V end lost 6 bases, the J end lost 0 bases, and 19 bases lay between the germline ends. CDR3 protein: CSAPDPVAASTDTQYF. For the CDR3, the DNA is TGCAGTGCCCCCGACCCAGTAGCAGCTAGCACAGATACGCAGTATTTT.

There are a few counts of this clonotype. The chain is built from TRBV11-3 and TRBJ2-1; D tentatively fits TRBD1 or TRBD2 (5 bases each). The CDR3 has 16 residues. V was cut by 1 base and J by 8 bases, with 18 bases left in between. Germline V lookup: CDR1 SGHNT, CDR2 YENEEA. The chain's CDR3 is CASSLGRRGAGYEQFF. DNA of the CDR3: TGTGCCAGCAGCTTAGGACGACGGGGAGCAGGGTATGAGCAGTTCTTC.

This clonotype appeared a few times. The CDR3 nucleotides read TGCGCCAGCAGCCAAGGGGAGGGTAGGCCCCTCCACTTT. Translated, it gives CASSQGEGRPLHF. The genes are TRBV4-1 and TRBJ1-6; D is unclear. Germline V lookup: CDR1 MGHRA, CDR2 YSYEKL. The CDR3 has 13 amino acids. Trimming took 1 base from V and 13 from J, leaving 11 bases between them.

This rearrangement joins TRBV6-1 to TRBJ2-7; maybe TRBD2 (6 bases). Trimming removed 6 bases at V and 4 bases at J, with 10 bases between. The CDR3 is 12 residues long. Germline V gene sequence: CDR1 MNHNS, CDR2 SASEGT. CDR3: CASSSGRYEQYF. The CDR3 region has the DNA TGTGCCAGCAGCTCCGGGAGATACGAGCAGTACTTC.

There are a few counts of this clonotype. The junction does not match germline at one end; this may be a read error. CDR3 amino acids: CASSARLRDPRDF. In DNA, the CDR3 is TGTGCCAGCAGCGCAAGACTCCGGGACCCCAGGGACTTC. The V gene is TRBV7-2, the J gene TRBJ2-5; D possibly uses TRBD1 or TRBD2 (5 bases each). The CDR3 runs to 13 residues. Looked up from germline, CDR1 is SGHTA and CDR2 is FQGNSA.

This clonotype was recorded at least ten times. V and J are TRBV7-2 and TRBJ2-1, with no clear D. This CDR3 spans 14 amino acids. Germline CDR1 SGHTA, CDR2 FQGNSA. With 3 bases removed from V and 3 bases from J, the gap between germline ends came to 9 bases. The DNA for the CDR3 is TGTGCCAGCAGCTTTGACGGAAGCTACAATGAGCAGTTCTTC. This translates into CASSFDGSYNEQFF. The full variable domain, completed using reference TRBV7-2 and TRBJ2-1, is GAGVSQSPSNKVTEKGKDVELRCDPISGHTALYWYRQSLGQGLEFLIYFQGNSAPDKSGLPSDRFSAERTGGSVSTLTIQRTQQEDSAVYLCASSFDGSYNEQFFGPGTRLTVL.

The chain has TRBV7-8 and TRBJ2-7; TRBD2 matches 8 bases. The germline gives CDR1 SGHVS, CDR2 FQNEAQ. CDR3 length: 15 residues. CDR3: CAGSPIPGGRDEQYV. CDR3 DNA: TGTGCCGGCAGCCCCATCCCGGGAGGGCGGGACGAGCAGTACGTC.

The chain recombines TRBV4-3 with TRBJ2-1, with TRBD2 matching 9 bases. This CDR3 comprises 15 residues. Germline CDR1 is LGHNA and CDR2 is YSLEER. V shed 5 bases and J 5 bases; nucleotides not matched to a gene: 7. DNA of the CDR3: TGCGCCAGCAGCGAGAGACTAGCGGCTAACAATGAGCAGTTCTTC. The encoded protein is CASSERLAANNEQFF.

This clonotype was seen only a few times. The rearrangement joins TRBV7-3 to TRBJ2-1; D uncertain. The CDR3 consists of 13 residues. Germline assignment: CDR1 SGHTA and CDR2 FQGTGA. With 1 base removed from V and 6 bases from J, the gap between germline ends came to 7 bases. CDR3 region: CASSLSLSNEQFF. DNA for the CDR3: TGTGCCAGCAGCTTAAGCCTATCCAATGAGCAGTTCTTC.

The genes are TRBV6-1 and TRBJ1-1; D is ambiguous. CDR1 and CDR2 (germline): MNHNS, SASEGT. Trimming pared 5 bases from V and 3 bases from J, leaving 13 bases between. This CDR3 has 14 residues. Here the CDR3 reads CASSYPGKDTEAFF. As DNA, the CDR3 is TGTGCCAGCAGTTACCCAGGAAAGGACACTGAAGCTTTCTTT.

Only a few counts were recorded for this clonotype. The rearrangement joins TRBV7-2 to TRBJ2-1; 13 bases map to TRBD2. The J segment lost 8 bases and the V segment lost 5 bases, leaving 12 bases of the junction unmatched. Germline CDR1 SGHTA, CDR2 FQGNSA. The CDR3 covers 17 residues. CDR3 sequence (DNA): TGTGCCAGCAGCCCAACTAGCGGGAGGGCCAAAACCCATGAGCAGTTCTTC. This gives the protein CASSPTSGRAKTHEQFF.

In its sample, this clonotype was seen a few times. The genes are TRBV12-3 or TRBV12-4 and TRBJ2-3; TRBD2 is a possible D gene (5 bases). This CDR3 contains 14 residues. V lost 5 bases, J lost 1 base, and 10 bases lay in between. In DNA, the CDR3 is TGTGCCAGCAGTCGGGGTAGCGGCACAGATACGCAGTATTTT. Amino acid sequence: CASSRGSGTDTQYF.

This clonotype showed up just a few times. The J gene is TRBJ2-5, the V gene TRBV7-2, with TRBD1 matching over 7 bases. Germline values: CDR1 SGHTA, CDR2 FQGNSA. CDR3 length: 15 residues. V shed 1 base and J 2 bases; nucleotides not matched to a gene: 4. CDR3 DNA: TGTGCCAGCAGCTTAGAAGGGGGCGGGCAAGAGACCCAGTACTTC. Its translation is CASSLEGGGQETQYF.

This sequence joins TRBV2 and TRBJ1-2; 10 bases are a match to TRBD1. J lost 7 bases, V lost 9 bases, and 8 bases had no gene match. The germline V gene has CDR1 SNHLY and CDR2 FYNNEI. This CDR3 region has 13 residues. The chain's CDR3 is CASTRDRGLGYTF. In DNA form, the CDR3 reads TGTGCCAGTACCCGGGACAGGGGACTTGGCTACACCTTC.

The V call is TRBV13, the J call TRBJ2-7; D may be TRBD2 (6 bases). CDR1 and CDR2 (germline): PRHDT, FYEKMQ (reference sequence). Trimming stripped 2 bases from V and 1 base from J, with 21 bases between. The CDR3 loop spans 18 amino acids. For the CDR3, the DNA is TGTGCCAGCAGCTTATCGCCGGGATTAGCGGCACCGTCCTACGAGCAGTACTTC. This encodes CASSLSPGLAAPSYEQYF.

The V call is TRBV19, the J call TRBJ2-5, with a tentative D call TRBD2 (5 bases). CDR1 LNHDA and CDR2 SQIVND come from the germline V gene (reference sequence). V dropped 5 bases and J dropped 5 bases, with 15 bases sitting between them. CDR3 length equals 14 residues. The CDR3 protein is CASSRILVSETQYF. As DNA, the CDR3 is TGTGCCAGTAGTCGGATACTAGTTTCCGAGACCCAGTACTTC.

In DNA, the CDR3 is TGCAGTGTCGTAGGACTAGCGGGGGGATACACAGATACGCAGTATTTT. It encodes CSVVGLAGGYTDTQYF. The V and J genes are TRBV20-1 and TRBJ2-3; 14 positions agree with TRBD2. The trim removed 7 bases at V and 2 bases at J, leaving 8 bases unmatched. CDR1 DFQATT and CDR2 SNEGSKA come from the germline V gene (reference sequence). This CDR3 is built from 16 residues.